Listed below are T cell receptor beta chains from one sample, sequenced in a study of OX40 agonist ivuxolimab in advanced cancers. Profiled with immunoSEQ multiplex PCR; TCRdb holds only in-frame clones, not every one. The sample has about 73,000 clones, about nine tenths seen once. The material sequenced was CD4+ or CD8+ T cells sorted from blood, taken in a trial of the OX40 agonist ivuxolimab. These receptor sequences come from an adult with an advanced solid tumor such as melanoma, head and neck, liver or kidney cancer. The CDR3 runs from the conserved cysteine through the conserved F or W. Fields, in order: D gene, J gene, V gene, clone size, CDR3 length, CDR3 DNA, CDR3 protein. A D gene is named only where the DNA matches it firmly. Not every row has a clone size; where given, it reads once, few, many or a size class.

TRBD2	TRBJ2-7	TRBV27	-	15	TGTGCCAGCGGCGGGAGGGGTAAGGGGGCTATCGAGCAGTACTTC	CASGGRGKGAIEQYF
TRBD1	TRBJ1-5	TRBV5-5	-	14	TGTGCCAGCAGCCCCGGACAGGGACGCCAGCCCCAGCATTTT	CASSPGQGRQPQHF
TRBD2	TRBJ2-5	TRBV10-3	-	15	TGTGCCATCAGTGAGATGCTAACGGGAGGAGAGACCCAGTACTTC	CAISEMLTGGETQYF
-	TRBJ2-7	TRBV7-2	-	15	TGTGCCAGCAGCTTAGCGCCTAGTATTCCATACGAGCAGTACTTC	CASSLAPSIPYEQYF
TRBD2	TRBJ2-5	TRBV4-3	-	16	TGCGCCAGCAGCCTGGGGGAAGGACTAGCGGAAGAGACCCAGTACTTC	CASSLGEGLAEETQYF
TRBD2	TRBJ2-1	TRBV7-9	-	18	TGTGCCAGCAGCTTAAAGTTGCGGCTAGCGGGAGTCTCGGGTGAGCAGTTCTTC	CASSLKLRLAGVSGEQFF
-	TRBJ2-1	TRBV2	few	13	TGTGCCAGCAGTGAAACCCGTCTAGGCGAGCAGTTCTTC	CASSETRLGEQFF
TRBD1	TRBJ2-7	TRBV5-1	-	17	TGCGCCAGCAGCTTGACGCCTCCGGGACAGGGGACTTACGAGCAGTACTTC	CASSLTPPGQGTYEQYF
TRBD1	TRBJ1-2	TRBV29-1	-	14	TGCAGCGTTGATAGGACAGGGTCTAACTATGGCTACACCTTC	CSVDRTGSNYGYTF
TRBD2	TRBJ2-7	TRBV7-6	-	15	TGTGCCAGCAGCTTAGAACTAGCGGGAGCTCGGGAGCAGTACTTC	CASSLELAGAREQYF
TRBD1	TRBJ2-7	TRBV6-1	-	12	TGTGCCAGCATGACAGGGATTAGCGAGCAGTACTTC	CASMTGISEQYF
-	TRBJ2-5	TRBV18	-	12	TGTGCCAGCTCACCGCAGGACGAGACCCAGTACTTC	CASSPQDETQYF
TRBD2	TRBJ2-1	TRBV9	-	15	TGTGCCAGCAGCTGGACTAGCGGGACGAACAATGAGCAGTTCTTC	CASSWTSGTNNEQFF
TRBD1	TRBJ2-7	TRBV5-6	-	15	TGTGCCAGCAGCTTCCCTGGACAGGCCTCCTACGAGCAGTACTTC	CASSFPGQASYEQYF
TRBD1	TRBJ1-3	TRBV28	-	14	TGTGCCAGCAGGACAGGGGGCTCTGGAAACACCATATATTTT	CASRTGGSGNTIYF
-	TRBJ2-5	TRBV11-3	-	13	TGTGCCAGCAGCTCGGAACAGGGAGAGACCCAGTACTTC	CASSSEQGETQYF
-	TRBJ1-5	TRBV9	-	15	TGTGCCAGCAGCGTAGATCAGGGGAGCAATCAGCCCCAGCATTTT	CASSVDQGSNQPQHF
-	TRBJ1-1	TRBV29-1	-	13	TGCAGCGTTCCCATCACAGGGCATTCGGGAGCTTTCTTT	CSVPITGHSGAFF
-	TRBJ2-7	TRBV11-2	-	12	TGTGCCAGCAGCTTAGTCCCCTTCGAGCAGTACTTC	CASSLVPFEQYF
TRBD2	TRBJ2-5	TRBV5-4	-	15	TGTGCCAGCAGCAATGGACTAGCGTTCCAAGAGACCCAGTACTTC	CASSNGLAFQETQYF
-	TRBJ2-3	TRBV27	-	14	TGTGCCAGCAGGCGCAGCCGTAGCACAGATACGCAGTATTTT	CASRRSRSTDTQYF
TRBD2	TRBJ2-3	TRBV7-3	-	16	TGTGCCAGCAGCTTAATGCGACTAGCGGGGACAGATACGCAGTATTTT	CASSLMRLAGTDTQYF
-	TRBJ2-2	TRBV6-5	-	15	TGTGCCAGCAGATCCGGACGAGGGATCACCGGGGAGCTGTTTTTT	CASRSGRGITGELFF
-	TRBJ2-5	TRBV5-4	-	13	TGTGCCAGCAGCAGGGGGAGGAGGGAGACCCAGTACTTC	CASSRGRRETQYF
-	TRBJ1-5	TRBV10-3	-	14	TGTGCCATCAGTTCGATCGGAGGGGAGCGGCCCCAGCATTTT	CAISSIGGERPQHF
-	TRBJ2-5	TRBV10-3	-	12	TGTGCCATCAGTGAAATCTTCGGGACCCAGTACTTC	CAISEIFGTQYF
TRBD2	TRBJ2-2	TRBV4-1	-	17	TGCGCCAGCAGCCAAGATTCCGCGGGAGTAGCCACCGGGGAGCTGTTTTTT	CASSQDSAGVATGELFF
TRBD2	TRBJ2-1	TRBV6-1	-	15	TGTGCCAGCAGCGGGACTAGCGGGAGGGTTGGTGAGCAGTTCTTC	CASSGTSGRVGEQFF
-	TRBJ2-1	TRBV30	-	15	TGTGCCTGGAGTGTACCCGGAGGGTCCTACAATGAGCAGTTCTTC	CAWSVPGGSYNEQFF
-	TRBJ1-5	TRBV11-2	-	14	TGTGCCAGCAGCCCAGGGGAAAGCAATCAGCCCCAGCATTTT	CASSPGESNQPQHF
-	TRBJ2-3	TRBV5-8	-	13	TGTGCCAGCAGCTTGGGGGGCACAGATACGCAGTATTTT	CASSLGGTDTQYF
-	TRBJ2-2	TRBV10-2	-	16	TGCGCCAGCAGTGAGGCTCAGAGGTCGAACACCGGGGAGCTGTTTTTT	CASSEAQRSNTGELFF
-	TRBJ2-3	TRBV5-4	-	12	TGTGCCATAGGTTCGGACACAGATACGCAGTATTTT	CAIGSDTDTQYF
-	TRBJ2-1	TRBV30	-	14	TGTGCCTGGATATCGAGGGGCCTGTCGAATGAGCAGTTCTTC	CAWISRGLSNEQFF
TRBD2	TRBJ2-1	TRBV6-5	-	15	TGTGCCAGCAGCCAAACTAGCGGAGCCTACAATGAGCAGTTCTTC	CASSQTSGAYNEQFF
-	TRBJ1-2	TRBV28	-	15	TGTGCCAGCAGTTTATGGGGCAGGGAATGGGACGGCTACACCTTC	CASSLWGREWDGYTF
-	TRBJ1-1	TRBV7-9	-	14	TGTGCCAGCAGCTTAGCGTTGGGGAACACTGAAGCTTTCTTT	CASSLALGNTEAFF
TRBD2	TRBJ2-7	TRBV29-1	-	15	TGCAGCGTTGTAAGGCTAGCGGGAGGGCGGAGCGAGCAGTACTTC	CSVVRLAGGRSEQYF